The 31 T cell receptor beta chains listed next were all sequenced from one sample in a study of post-analysis software for immune sequencing data. General study findings and limits: Patients had higher frequencies than controls of roughly five TRBV segments, including TRBV5-6, TRBV5-1 and TRBV20-1.

Researchers reported that TCR beta cDNA libraries carried unique molecular identifiers. In TCRdb, the PCR reads were re-called with MiXCR into one record per CDR3 protein. The data show about 760,000 distinct CDR3 sequences, around 27% seen once. These receptors have no identified antigens. Sequenced sample: blood. Receptor source: a girl between 10 and 17 years old with multiple sclerosis.

There are a few counts of this clonotype. The chain couples TRBV14 to TRBJ2-5, with TRBD1 matching 7 bases. Trimming cost V 4 bases and J 2 bases; bases outside gene matches: 7. The CDR3 spans 15 residues. From germline, CDR1 is SGHDN and CDR2 FVKESK. CDR3 protein: CASSRRQGKQETQYF. CDR3 in DNA: TGTGCCAGCAGCCGCCGACAGGGTAAACAAGAGACCCAGTACTTC.

This clonotype has only one observation. This sequence joins TRBV9 and TRBJ2-6; 7 nucleotides match TRBD1. This CDR3 region has 16 residues. Germline V gives CDR1 SGDLS, CDR2 YYNGEE. Trimming removed 4 bases from V and 2 bases from J; junction bases left unmatched: 6. CDR3 DNA sequence: TGTGCCAGCAGCCCCCCGACAGGGACTGGGGCCAACGTCCTGACTTTC. Translating gives CASSPPTGTGANVLTF.

This clonotype came up a few times. The chain carries TRBV9 and TRBJ2-3; weak D call: TRBD2 (5 bases). Germline V gene data show CDR1 as SGDLS and CDR2 as YYNGEE. V lost 0 bases, J lost 3 bases, and 8 bases lay in between. The CDR3 extends over 14 amino acids. CDR3 sequence reads: CASSVALATDTQYF. The CDR3 bases are TGTGCCAGCAGCGTAGCGCTAGCTACAGATACGCAGTATTTT.

This clonotype was observed a handful of times. This rearrangement joins TRBV28 to TRBJ2-1; no clear D gene. Trimming removed 4 bases from V and 8 bases from J, with 9 bases in between. The germline gives CDR1 MDHEN, CDR2 SYDVKM. The CDR3 is 12 amino acids. CDR3 sequence reads: CASSSTRDEQFF. DNA for the CDR3: TGTGCCAGCAGTTCAACCCGCGATGAGCAGTTCTTC.

The J gene is TRBJ1-2, the V gene TRBV7-2; no definite D call. This CDR3 spans 12 amino acids. From germline, CDR1 is SGHTA and CDR2 FQGNSA. The ends were cut back, 7 bases at V and 7 bases at J, with 13 bases in the middle. The CDR3 region has the DNA TGTGCCAGCACCGCCAGTCAAGGTGGCTACACCTTC. It codes for CASTASQGGYTF.

This clonotype occurred a few times. The rearrangement joins TRBV28 to TRBJ1-6; no definite D call. Looked up from germline, CDR1 is MDHEN and CDR2 is SYDVKM. Trimming stripped 5 bases from V and 12 bases from J, with 11 bases between. The CDR3 runs to 12 residues. The DNA of the CDR3 is TGTGCCAGCAGTGCGGACGAGCGACCCCTCCACTTT. This codes for CASSADERPLHF.

This clonotype came up a few times. This chain connects TRBV10-3 to TRBJ2-1; 7 bases line up with TRBD2. V gave up 10 bases and J gave up 10 bases; unmatched junction bases: 13. The CDR3 runs 13 residues. The germline V gene encodes CDR1 ENHRY and CDR2 SYGVKD. CDR3 amino acids: CATLGLGVYEQFF. Written as DNA, the CDR3 is TGTGCCACCCTAGGACTAGGTGTCTACGAGCAGTTCTTC.

This chain joins TRBV10-3 and TRBJ2-2; TRBD2 aligns across 12 bases. Losses at the gene ends were 11 bases for V and 2 bases for J; bases not matched to a gene: 12. The CDR3 is made up of 17 amino acids. Germline V gives CDR1 ENHRY, CDR2 SYGVKD. CDR3 bases: TGTGCCGCAATGGAGACTAGCGGGAGTCCCAACACCGGGGAGCTGTTTTTT. As protein: CAAMETSGSPNTGELFF.

CDR3 loop: CSARDPFVGEKLFF. The CDR3 region has the DNA TGCAGTGCTAGAGATCCGTTCGTGGGGGAAAAACTGTTTTTT. The chain links TRBV20-1 to TRBJ1-4, with D unclear. V was clipped by 0 bases and J by 8 bases, with 13 bases between them. This CDR3 has 14 residues. Germline V gene data show CDR1 as DFQATT and CDR2 as SNEGSKA (reference sequence).

The table lists this clonotype with a few counts. The V and J genes are TRBV5-5 and TRBJ2-7; D may match TRBD1 or TRBD2 (6 bases each). The germline CDR1 and CDR2 sequences are SGHKS and YYEKEE (reference sequence). The CDR3 is made up of 14 amino acids. V lost 2 bases, J lost 7 bases, and 16 bases lay in between. CDR3 coding DNA: TGTGCCAGCAGCTTTGCCGGGGGCTACAATGAGCAGTACTTC. Encoded protein: CASSFAGGYNEQYF.

This clonotype was found a few times. The rearrangement joins TRBV4-3 to TRBJ2-5; D may be TRBD1 (6 bases). Germline CDR1 reads LGHNA; CDR2 reads YSLEER. CDR3 length: 14 residues. V dropped 3 bases and J dropped 4 bases, with 12 bases sitting between them. The CDR3: CASSQSTGLETQYF. The CDR3 region has the DNA TGCGCCAGCAGCCAGTCGACAGGTCTAGAGACCCAGTACTTC.

Points on this clonotype: The germline gene is not matched at one end of the junction; a read error may be the cause. This sequence joins TRBV15 and TRBJ2-7, with D perhaps matching TRBD1 or TRBD2 (6 bases each). Germline CDR1 reads LNHNV; CDR2 reads YYDKDF (reference sequence). This CDR3 region has 13 residues. The CDR3 coding sequence is TGTGCCACCAGCAACAGGGTGGACTACGTGCAGTACTTC. As protein: CATSNRVDYVQYF.

Concerning this clonotype itself: This may stem from a read error, because a much larger clone lies one nucleotide away. The rearrangement joins TRBV20-1 to TRBJ1-2; 9 bases are a match to TRBD1. The germline CDR1 and CDR2 sequences are DFQATT and SNEGSKA (reference sequence). The V segment lost 0 bases and the J segment 6 bases; nucleotides outside the gene matches: 8. The CDR3 contains 15 residues. CDR3 sequence: CSARDYPGTGHGYTF. For the CDR3, the DNA is TGCAGTGCTAGAGATTATCCCGGGACAGGGCATGGCTACACCTTC.

This clonotype was recorded at least ten times. V is TRBV7-2 and J is TRBJ2-7; D is uncertain. The CDR3 runs to 15 residues. Between the trimmed V and J ends, which lost 1 base and 6 bases, there was a span of 16 bases. Looked up from germline, CDR1 is SGHTA and CDR2 is FQGNSA. This chain's CDR3 is CASSLGWVASGEQYF. The CDR3 region has the DNA TGTGCCAGCAGCTTAGGGTGGGTGGCATCGGGCGAGCAGTACTTC.

Comments on this clonotype: This clone may be a read error of a much larger clone one base away. The chain carries TRBV12-3 or TRBV12-4 and TRBJ2-3; D is possibly TRBD2 (5 bases). The CDR3 loop spans 11 amino acids. CDR3 nucleotide sequence: TGTGCCAGCAGGGAACTAGATGCGCAGTATTTT. It encodes CASRELDAQYF.

This clonotype was found a few times. This rearrangement joins TRBV4-3 to TRBJ1-6; D unresolved. The CDR3 has 14 residues. Germline CDR1 is LGHNA and CDR2 is YSLEER. V was clipped by 3 bases and J by 8 bases, with 11 bases between them. The CDR3 spells CASSHLDADSPLHF. The CDR3 nucleotides read TGCGCCAGCAGCCATCTTGACGCTGATTCACCCCTCCACTTT.

The chain employs TRBV20-1 and TRBJ1-4; no definite D call. Germline CDR1 DFQATT, CDR2 SNEGSKA (reference sequence). V lost 3 bases and J 3 bases, leaving 8 bases between the germline ends. This CDR3 comprises 13 residues. CDR3 in DNA: TGCAGTGCTAGTGTACAGTCTAATGAAAAACTGTTTTTT. Translation gives CSASVQSNEKLFF.

This clonotype was found a few times. The rearrangement links TRBV7-2 to TRBJ2-7; D is perhaps TRBD2 (6 bases). The CDR3 has 14 amino acids. Trimming removed 1 base from V and 2 bases from J, with 9 bases in between. From germline, CDR1 is SGHTA and CDR2 FQGNSA. CDR3 loop: CASSLVEGPYEQYF. The CDR3 DNA reads as TGTGCCAGCAGCTTAGTGGAGGGGCCCTACGAGCAGTACTTC. Filled out from reference TRBV7-2 and TRBJ2-7, the complete variable domain reads GAGVSQSPSNKVTEKGKDVELRCDPISGHTALYWYRQSLGQGLEFLIYFQGNSAPDKSGLPSDRFSAERTGGSVSTLTIQRTQQEDSAVYLCASSLVEGPYEQYFGPGTRLTVT.

A few counts support this clonotype. The chain has TRBV29-1 and TRBJ2-1; 7 bases align to TRBD2. V was pared by 3 bases and J by 4 bases, with 9 bases of the junction left unmatched. This CDR3 comprises 15 residues. In germline, CDR1 is SQVTM, CDR2 ANQGSEA. CDR3 DNA sequence: TGCAGCGTTGATGGGGCTAGCGGTCGTTACAATGAGCAGTTCTTC. This sequence encodes CSVDGASGRYNEQFF.

The V gene is TRBV5-1, the J gene TRBJ1-4, with 8 nucleotides matching TRBD1. Per germline, CDR1 SGHRS and CDR2 YFSETQ. The CDR3 runs 14 residues. V was pared by 3 bases and J by 8 bases, with 6 bases of the junction left unmatched. DNA of the CDR3: TGCGCCAGCAGCTGGGACAGGTTAGGGGAAAAACTGTTTTTT. This gives the protein CASSWDRLGEKLFF.

The chain is built from TRBV5-1 and TRBJ1-5; 12 bases agree with TRBD1. V was pared by 4 bases and J by 5 bases, with 4 bases of the junction left unmatched. Germline CDR1 reads SGHRS; CDR2 reads YFSETQ. CDR3 length: 15 residues. CDR3 DNA: TGCGCCAGCAGCCTGGGACAGGGGGCGCATCAGCCCCAGCATTTT. Translation gives CASSLGQGAHQPQHF.

The chain carries TRBV7-9 and TRBJ1-1; 8 bases line up with TRBD1. Germline V gene lookup returns CDR1 SEHNR and CDR2 FQNEAQ (reference sequence). The CDR3 runs to 13 residues. With 1 base clipped from V and 11 bases from J, the junction kept 6 bases outside the gene matches. The CDR3 loop reads CASSLDRGRLAFF. Written as DNA, the CDR3 is TGTGCCAGCAGCTTAGACAGGGGGAGATTGGCTTTCTTT.

The gene calls are TRBV7-2 and TRBJ2-5, with 8 bases matching TRBD1. The J call is doubtful: the DNA matches TRBJ2-7 better. This CDR3 has 15 residues. The germline V gene encodes CDR1 SGHTA and CDR2 FQGNSA. The CDR3 DNA sequence: TGTGCCAGCAGCCCCCAGGGGGCAGAAGGATACGAGCAGTACTTC. Translation: CASSPQGAEGYEQYF.

This clonotype was found many times. The chain uses TRBV10-3 and TRBJ2-3; 9 nucleotides align to TRBD2. From germline, CDR1 is ENHRY and CDR2 SYGVKD. This CDR3 region has 16 residues. Losses at the gene ends were 4 bases for V and 0 bases for J; bases not matched to a gene: 5. CDR3 coding DNA: TGTGCCATCAGTGCGACTAGCGGACCTAGCACAGATACGCAGTATTTT. Translating it yields CAISATSGPSTDTQYF.

V is TRBV2 and J is TRBJ2-3; maybe TRBD2 (6 bases). The germline V and J ends were trimmed by 4 bases and 2 bases, with 10 bases remaining between them. The germline V gene has CDR1 SNHLY and CDR2 FYNNEI. The CDR3 runs 14 residues. Here the CDR3 reads CASSGDSITDTQYF. CDR3 DNA sequence: TGTGCCAGCAGTGGGGACTCTATCACAGATACGCAGTATTTT.

The chain is built from TRBV6-1 and TRBJ2-5; 12 bases map to TRBD2. V shed 5 bases, J shed 5 bases, and the junction held 12 bases outside the gene matches. Germline loops: CDR1 MNHNS, CDR2 SASEGT. This CDR3 is built from 17 residues. The CDR3 loop reads CASSPVPTSGRMETQYF. The CDR3 bases are TGTGCCAGCAGTCCGGTCCCGACTAGCGGGAGAATGGAGACCCAGTACTTC.

The V and J genes are TRBV28 and TRBJ2-7; no clear D gene. Germline CDR1 and CDR2: MDHEN and SYDVKM. CDR3 length: 14 amino acids. Trimming took off 3 bases at V and 1 base at J, with 10 bases between the two ends. CDR3 in amino acids: CASSFAGKSYEQYF. The DNA for the CDR3 is TGTGCCAGCAGTTTTGCAGGCAAATCCTACGAGCAGTACTTC.

The CDR3 loop reads CARRRADTQYF. The CDR3 region has the DNA TGTGCCAGAAGGAGAGCAGATACGCAGTATTTT. The chain has TRBV12-3 or TRBV12-4 and TRBJ2-3; D remains ambiguous. CDR3 length equals 11 residues. The germline V and J ends were trimmed by 9 bases and 4 bases, with 8 bases remaining between them.

CDR3 coding DNA: TGTGCCAGCAGCTTTGGGACAGGCAAAGGGTATGGCTACACCTTC. Translating it yields CASSFGTGKGYGYTF. The V call is TRBV7-2, the J call TRBJ1-2, with TRBD1 matching over 8 bases. CDR1 is SGHTA, CDR2 FQGNSA, per germline. The V segment lost 3 bases and the J segment 5 bases; nucleotides outside the gene matches: 8. CDR3 length equals 15 residues.

V gene TRBV5-6 combines with J gene TRBJ2-4, with 10 bases fitting TRBD2. The end of the DNA is better explained by TRBJ2-7, so the J call may be wrong. Germline V gene lookup returns CDR1 SGHDT and CDR2 YYEEEE. This CDR3 is built from 14 residues. CDR3 loop: CASSSSGGDYEQYF. The CDR3 DNA reads as TGTGCCAGCAGCTCTAGCGGGGGAGACTACGAGCAGTACTTC.

This clonotype occurred a few times. The chain has TRBV4-2 and TRBJ1-2; 7 bases map to TRBD1. Trimming cost V 0 bases and J 2 bases; bases outside gene matches: 6. This CDR3 comprises 16 residues. Germline V gene data show CDR1 as LGHNA and CDR2 as YNFKEQ. Here the CDR3 DNA reads TGTGCCAGCAGCCAAGATCTGCAGGGGGGCAACTATGGCTACACCTTC. Translation: CASSQDLQGGNYGYTF.